This T cell receptor beta chain was obtained from a study of shared clonotypes between healthy human individuals. Deep was the level at which the assay was run. As processed by the authors: ImmunoSEQ sequences covered only the junction and lacked quality scores; filtering therefore differed. The protocol was immunoSEQ multiplex PCR, while the TCRdb copy is restricted to in-frame clones and leaves out a portion. V, J and clone size were drawn from that table, and D and trimming were deduced from the DNA. Here the sample spans roughly 480,000 clones, roughly 85% being singletons. Points on this clone: Other DNA sequences in this sample translate to the same CDR3.

Unsorted samples relied on some 90 million PBMCs, which served as the source of genomic DNA. The sequencing input was PBMCs. The source is a woman in her thirties or forties in good health. Some clones in this sample may be carry-over from other donors' samples.

The CDR3 reads CASSLVVDTQYF. CDR3 DNA: TGTGCCAGCAGCTTAGTCGTAGATACGCAGTATTTT. The gene calls are TRBV11-2 and TRBJ2-3; no definite D call. Per germline, CDR1 SGHAT and CDR2 FQNNGV. The V end was cut by 1 base, the J end by 5 bases, with 4 bases between. The CDR3 contains 12 residues.